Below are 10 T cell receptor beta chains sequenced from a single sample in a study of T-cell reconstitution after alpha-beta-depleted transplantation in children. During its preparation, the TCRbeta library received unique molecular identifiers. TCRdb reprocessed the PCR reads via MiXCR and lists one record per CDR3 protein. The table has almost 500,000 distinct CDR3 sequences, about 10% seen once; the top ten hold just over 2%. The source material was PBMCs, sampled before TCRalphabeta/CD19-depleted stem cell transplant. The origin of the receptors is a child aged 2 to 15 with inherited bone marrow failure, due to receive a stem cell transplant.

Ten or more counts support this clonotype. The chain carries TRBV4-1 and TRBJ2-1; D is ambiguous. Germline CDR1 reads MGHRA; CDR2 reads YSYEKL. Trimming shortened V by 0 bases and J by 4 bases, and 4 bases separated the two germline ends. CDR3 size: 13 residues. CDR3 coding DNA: TGCGCCAGCAGCCAAGATGGGTACAATGAGCAGTTCTTC. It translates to CASSQDGYNEQFF.

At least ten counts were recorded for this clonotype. The CDR3 DNA reads TGTGCCAGCAGTGGCGGTGGTCACGAGCAGTACTTC. This gives the protein CASSGGGHEQYF. This chain links TRBV6-6 with TRBJ2-7; D is unclear. CDR3 length equals 12 residues. Looked up from germline, CDR1 is MNHNY and CDR2 is SVGAGI (reference sequence). Trimming cost V 5 bases and J 5 bases, with 10 bases left between them.

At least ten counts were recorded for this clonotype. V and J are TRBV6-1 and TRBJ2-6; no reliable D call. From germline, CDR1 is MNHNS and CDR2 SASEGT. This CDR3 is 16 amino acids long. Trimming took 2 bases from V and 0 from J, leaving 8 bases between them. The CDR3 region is CASSESPRSGANVLTF. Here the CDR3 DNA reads TGTGCCAGCAGTGAATCCCCCCGCTCTGGGGCCAACGTCCTGACTTTC.

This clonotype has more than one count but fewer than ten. This chain's CDR3 is CASSPLAGALGEQYF. CDR3 DNA sequence: TGTGCCAGCTCACCATTAGCGGGAGCGTTGGGCGAGCAGTACTTC. The genes are TRBV18 and TRBJ2-7; the match to TRBD2 covers 9 bases. This CDR3 contains 15 residues. V lost 2 bases and J lost 6; bases outside the gene matches: 8. From germline, CDR1 is KGHSH and CDR2 LQKENI.

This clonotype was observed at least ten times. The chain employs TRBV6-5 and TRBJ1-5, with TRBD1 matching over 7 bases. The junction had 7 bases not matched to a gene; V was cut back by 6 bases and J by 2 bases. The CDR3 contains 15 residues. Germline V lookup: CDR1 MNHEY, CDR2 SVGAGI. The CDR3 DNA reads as TGTGCCAGCAGCCAAACAGGGGTTGGCAATCAGCCCCAGCATTTT. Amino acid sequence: CASSQTGVGNQPQHF.

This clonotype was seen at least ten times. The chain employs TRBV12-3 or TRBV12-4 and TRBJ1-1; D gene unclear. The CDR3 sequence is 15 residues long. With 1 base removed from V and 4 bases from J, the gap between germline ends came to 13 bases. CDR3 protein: CASSLEAPLGTEAFF. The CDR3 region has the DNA TGTGCCAGCAGTTTAGAGGCCCCCCTGGGCACTGAAGCTTTCTTT.

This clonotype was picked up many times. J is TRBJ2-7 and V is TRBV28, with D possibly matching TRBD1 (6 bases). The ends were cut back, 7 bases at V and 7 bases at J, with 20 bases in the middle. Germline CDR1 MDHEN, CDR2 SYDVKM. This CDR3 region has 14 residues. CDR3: CASTDPGVPWEQYF. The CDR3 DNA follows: TGTGCCAGCACCGACCCAGGGGTTCCATGGGAGCAGTACTTC. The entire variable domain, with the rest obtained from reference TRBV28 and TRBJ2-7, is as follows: DVKVTQSSRYLVKRTGEKVFLECVQDMDHENMFWYRQDPGLGLRLIYFSYDVKMKEKGDIPEGYSVSREKKERFSLILESASTNQTSMYLCASTDPGVPWEQYFGPGTRLTVT.

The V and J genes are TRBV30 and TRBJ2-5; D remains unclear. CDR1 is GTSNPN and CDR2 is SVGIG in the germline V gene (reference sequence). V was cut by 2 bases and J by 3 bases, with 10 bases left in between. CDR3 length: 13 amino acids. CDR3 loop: CAWSTGLEETQYF. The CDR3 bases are TGTGCCTGGAGTACGGGCTTAGAAGAGACCCAGTACTTC.

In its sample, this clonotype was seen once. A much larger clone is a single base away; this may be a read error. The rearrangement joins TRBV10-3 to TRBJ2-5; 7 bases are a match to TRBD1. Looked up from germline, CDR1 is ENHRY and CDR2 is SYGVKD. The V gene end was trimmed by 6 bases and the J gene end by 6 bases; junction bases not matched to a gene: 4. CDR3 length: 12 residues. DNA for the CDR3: TGTGCCATCAGGGGACAGCAACAGACCCAGTACTTC. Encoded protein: CAIRGQQQTQYF.

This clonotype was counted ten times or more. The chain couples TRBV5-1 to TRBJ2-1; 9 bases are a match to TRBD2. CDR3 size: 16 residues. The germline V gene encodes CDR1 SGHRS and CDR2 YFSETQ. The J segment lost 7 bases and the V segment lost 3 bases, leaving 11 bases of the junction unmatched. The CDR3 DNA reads TGCGCCAGCAGCTCCACCTGGGCGGGAGGGGGTAATGAGCAGTTCTTC. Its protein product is CASSSTWAGGGNEQFF.